Included here is one T cell receptor (beta chain) sequence, with context. Antigen specificity is unknown. This sample is part of a study of post-analysis software for immune sequencing data. Study in general: The patients showed relapsing-remitting, secondary progressive and progressive-relapsing multiple sclerosis courses. Study-wide findings and caveats: Comparison of patients with controls showed roughly five TRBV segments more frequent in patients, TRBV5-6, TRBV5-1 and TRBV20-1 among them. Batch-matched samples strongly co-clustered by F measure. Controls had significantly higher normalized Chao1 diversity than multiple sclerosis patients.

Every TCR beta cDNA library bore unique molecular identifiers. MiXCR was run by TCRdb on the PCR reads, yielding one entry per CDR3 protein. This table holds 250,000 to 300,000 distinct CDR3 sequences, 36% found once. This CDR3 spans 13 amino acids. Germline V lookup: CDR1 MGHRA, CDR2 YSYEKL. Deletions cut 6 bases from V and 5 bases from J, with 14 bases between. Sequencing used blood. The J gene is TRBJ2-7, the V gene TRBV4-1; tentatively, D is TRBD2 (6 bases). The TCR comes from a girl between 10 and 17 years old with multiple sclerosis. CDR3 sequence (DNA): TGCGCCAGCAGAGAGACTAGATCTGACGAGCAGTACTTC. Protein: CASRETRSDEQYF.